This TCR beta chain was identified in a study of blood T cell repertoires in COVID-19 (dated by TCRdb to between 2020 and 2021). General notes on the study: Collaborator samples came from the United States, Italy and Spain and covered acute and convalescent phases of COVID-19. The samples were drawn from the first 160 participants of the ongoing ImmuneRACE study and from 950 to 1,500 subjects provided by 6 global collaborators. Where HLA class I and class II types were available, the types were taken from metadata supplied by the sample provider, not from assay-based typing. Subjects who had been exposed to COVID-19, were actively infected with it, or had recovered from it provided the deeply sampled blood TCRbeta repertoires that made up the dataset. The prospective study material was composed of cDNA or gDNA derived from T cells, B-cell-depleted T cells, or PBMCs. Sample metadata almost always included a de-identified subject ID, COVID-19 status, age in years and sex. The repertoires were made available in a free public database intended to serve as a resource for research on the immune response to SARS-CoV-2.

At one collaborating source in Seattle, patients were enrolled during active infection and were followed longitudinally through the course of disease. Whole blood was collected in K2EDTA tubes by collaborating institutions according to the institutions' own protocols. For TCRbeta analysis, collaborator samples were shipped as frozen whole blood, as isolated PBMCs, or as DNA extracted from either sample type. To note about this clone: The antigen it recognizes is unknown. Base qualities were left out, and no much larger clone turns up one base away.

Study-level results and caveats: The amount of clinical and demographic metadata varied by source and participant and was provided uncurated.

TCRbeta CDR3 regions were amplified from genomic DNA by means of the immunoSEQ Assay, a bias-controlled multiplex PCR. The paper's data handling went like this. Nucleated cell counts per sample were estimated from amplification of reference gene primers within the assay. Sequence reads were collapsed and filtered to measure the absolute abundance of every unique TCRbeta CDR3 rearrangement. Productive Simpson clonality was computed per sample as the square root of Simpson's diversity index over productive rearrangements. TCRdb re-hosts the immuneACCESS table, in-frame sequences only. Its copies lack some clones; in the studies checked, an unresolved V gene accounts for under half of them, and the cause for the rest is not known. That table gives V, J and clone size, and the DNA gave D and trimming. Counted in this sample were fewer than 80,000 clones; about 80% of them appeared once. 13% of the sample is held by the ten biggest clonotypes.

CDR3 length: 13 amino acids, cysteine to phenylalanine. CDR3 DNA is the only sequence kept; it has 39 bases, read in frame from the first base. According to the germline V gene, CDR1 reads SQVTM and CDR2 reads ANQGSEA. V drops 4 bases and J drops 3 bases, leaving 13 bases in between. This TCR came from a man aged 45-65 years with COVID-19, enrolled during active disease. Sequencing was done on a sample of peripheral blood. The chain employs TRBV29-1 and TRBJ2-7, with the D gene not clear enough to name. The nucleotide sequence is given as TGCAGCGTTGCTGCGGCGTTTCACTACGAGCAGTACTTC. This yields the protein CSVAAAFHYEQYF.